Below, 31 T cell receptor beta chains from the same sample are listed, as sequenced in a study of T-cell memory formation after mild COVID-19. A single record per CDR3 protein comes from TCRdb applying MiXCR to the 5' RACE reads. The sample includes roughly 450,000 distinct CDR3 sequences, 15% to 20% of them seen just once. Sequencing was done on a sample of PBMCs or a T cell subset sorted from them (not recorded which). The receptors stem from an adult woman who had mild COVID-19 (a few samples of this study predate the infection). Cell type and time point are not known.

The chain couples TRBV4-1 to TRBJ2-5, with D perhaps matching TRBD2 (5 bases). Deletions cut 4 bases from V and 4 bases from J, with 16 bases between. CDR1 and CDR2 from the germline V gene are MGHRA and YSYEKL. The CDR3 runs to 15 residues. The CDR3 region is CASSPLGVGGETQYF. CDR3 nucleotide sequence: TGCGCCAGCAGCCCCCTCGGGGTGGGTGGAGAGACCCAGTACTTC.

In this sample, this clonotype turned up a few times. The CDR3 protein is CASSLQTLRISYNEQFF. In nucleotides, the CDR3 is TGTGCCAGCAGCTTACAAACCCTCAGGATCTCATACAATGAGCAGTTCTTC. The gene calls are TRBV7-2 and TRBJ2-1; the D is unclear. There are 17 residues in the CDR3. Looked up from germline, CDR1 is SGHTA and CDR2 is FQGNSA. V was trimmed by 2 bases and J by 4 bases, leaving 18 bases between them. Full variable domain (missing parts from reference TRBV7-2 and TRBJ2-1): GAGVSQSPSNKVTEKGKDVELRCDPISGHTALYWYRQSLGQGLEFLIYFQGNSAPDKSGLPSDRFSAERTGGSVSTLTIQRTQQEDSAVYLCASSLQTLRISYNEQFFGPGTRLTVL.

The chain is built from TRBV30 and TRBJ1-1; possibly TRBD1 for D (6 bases). The V gene's germline CDR1 is GTSNPN and CDR2 SVGIG (reference sequence). This CDR3 spans 13 amino acids. Trimming pared 3 bases from V and 4 bases from J, leaving 12 bases between. The CDR3 nucleotides are TGTGCCTGGAGCCAGGGAGGGGGCACTGAAGCTTTCTTT. The encoded protein is CAWSQGGGTEAFF. Looking up the rest from reference TRBV30 and TRBJ1-1 gives the full variable domain: SQTIHQWPATLVQPVGSPLSLECTVEGTSNPNLYWYRQAAGRGLQLLFYSVGIGQISSEVPQNLSASRPQDRQFILSSKKLLLSDSGFYLCAWSQGGGTEAFFGQGTRLTVV.

CDR3 nucleotides: TGTGCCAGCAGCTGGGACAGGGCTTTAATCTCCTACAATGAGCAGTTCTTC. It codes for CASSWDRALISYNEQFF. The chain joins TRBV12-3 or TRBV12-4 to TRBJ2-1; 9 positions match TRBD1. V lost 6 bases to trimming and J lost 0 bases; unmatched junction nucleotides: 9. The CDR3 is 17 amino acids.

The chain joins TRBV7-9 to TRBJ1-3, with a possible D match to TRBD1 (5 bases). Looked up from germline, CDR1 is SEHNR and CDR2 is FQNEAQ (reference sequence). The germline V and J ends were trimmed by 3 bases and 3 bases, with 15 bases remaining between them. This CDR3 region has 16 residues. Here the CDR3 reads CASSFWTGHGGNTIYF. The CDR3 DNA follows: TGTGCCAGCAGCTTTTGGACCGGACACGGTGGAAACACCATATATTTT. The whole variable domain, filled in from reference TRBV7-9 and TRBJ1-3, reads DTGVSQNPRHKITKRGQNVTFRCDPISEHNRLYWYRQTLGQGPEFLTYFQNEAQLEKSRLLSDRFSAERPKGSFSTLEIQRTEQGDSAMYLCASSFWTGHGGNTIYFGEGSWLTVV.

This clonotype was seen more than once but under ten times. The chain recombines TRBV6-1 with TRBJ1-2; D ambiguous. The CDR3 consists of 13 residues. Germline loops: CDR1 MNHNS, CDR2 SASEGT. Trimming removed 2 bases from V and 4 bases from J, with 8 bases in between. The CDR3 coding sequence is TGTGCCAGCAGTGAAAGATGGCGCTATGGCTACACCTTC. It translates to CASSERWRYGYTF.

This clonotype was observed a few times. This chain joins TRBV5-1 and TRBJ2-3, with 7 bases aligning to TRBD2. The CDR3 runs to 14 residues. The germline CDR1 and CDR2 sequences are SGHRS and YFSETQ. The V gene end was trimmed by 3 bases and the J gene end by 2 bases; junction bases not matched to a gene: 3. The CDR3 coding sequence is TGCGCCAGCAGCTCGGGGACTATCACAGATACGCAGTATTTT. Its translation: CASSSGTITDTQYF.

A few counts support this clonotype. The chain combines TRBV5-1 with TRBJ2-3; tentatively, D is TRBD2 (6 bases). CDR1 is SGHRS and CDR2 is YFSETQ in the germline V gene. V lost 7 bases to trimming and J lost 5 bases, with 14 bases between them. The CDR3 is 13 residues long. CDR3 nucleotide sequence: TGCGCCAGCCGCCCAGGGCGGGAAGATACGCAGTATTTT. Amino acids: CASRPGREDTQYF.

The rearrangement joins TRBV6-5 to TRBJ1-2, with a possible D match to TRBD1 (6 bases). The germline V and J ends were trimmed by 2 bases and 4 bases, with 11 bases remaining between them. The CDR3 has 14 amino acids. The V gene's germline CDR1 is MNHEY and CDR2 SVGAGI. The CDR3 DNA reads as TGTGCCAGCAGTTACGGGCAGGGGATCTATGGCTACACCTTC. As protein: CASSYGQGIYGYTF.

About this clonotype itself: Relative to the germline gene, one junction end is altered; a read error may explain this. The CDR3 DNA sequence: TGTGCTAGCAGCTCAGAGACCGGGGACGAAGAGACCCAGTACTTC. Encoded protein: CASSSETGDEETQYF. V usage is TRBV7-7 and J usage is TRBJ2-5; D possibly uses TRBD1 or TRBD2 (5 bases each). The CDR3 has 15 amino acids. Germline CDR1 SSHAT, CDR2 FNYEAQ (reference sequence).

The CDR3 DNA reads as TGTGCCAGCAGCGAACAGGGGACGGCCCTTGGTGAAGCTTTCTTT. This encodes CASSEQGTALGEAFF. This chain connects TRBV9 to TRBJ1-1; 7 bases are a match to TRBD1. V trimming: 3 bases; J trimming: 7 bases; junction bases outside the gene matches: 12. Germline values: CDR1 SGDLS, CDR2 YYNGEE. This CDR3 has 15 residues.

The CDR3: CASSLPATGHWETQYF. The DNA of the CDR3 is TGTGCCAGCAGTTTACCAGCGACAGGGCATTGGGAGACCCAGTACTTC. This sequence joins TRBV12-3 or TRBV12-4 and TRBJ2-5; the match to TRBD1 covers 7 bases. With V trimmed by 2 bases and J by 5 bases, 11 bases remained unmatched. The CDR3 has 16 residues.

CDR3 coding DNA: TGTGCCAGCAGCTTATACTTGGACACTGAAGCTTTCTTT. Translation: CASSLYLDTEAFF. The rearrangement uses TRBV7-7 and TRBJ1-1, with D unclear. This CDR3 has 13 residues. V lost 2 bases, J lost 3 bases, and 7 bases lay in between. In germline, CDR1 is SSHAT, CDR2 FNYEAQ (reference sequence).

The chain employs TRBV24-1 and TRBJ1-5; D is unclear. The CDR3 extends over 13 amino acids. V lost 0 bases to trimming and J lost 5 bases, with 4 bases between them. CDR1 and CDR2 from the germline V gene are KGHDR and SFDVKD. The CDR3 sequence is CATSDLQDQPQHF. The CDR3 DNA is TGTGCCACCAGTGATTTGCAGGATCAGCCCCAGCATTTT.

J is TRBJ2-7 and V is TRBV30; 10 positions agree with TRBD1. V shed 4 bases and J 2 bases; nucleotides not matched to a gene: 5. Germline assignment: CDR1 GTSNPN and CDR2 SVGIG (reference sequence). The CDR3 loop spans 14 amino acids. The CDR3 DNA follows: TGTGCCTGGACCAATGGACAGGGGGCCTACGAGCAGTACTTC. Translated: CAWTNGQGAYEQYF.

This clonotype came up a few times. This chain uses TRBV18 with TRBJ2-4; D tentatively reads TRBD1 or TRBD2 (6 bases each). Germline values: CDR1 KGHSH, CDR2 LQKENI. V shed 2 bases and J shed 8 bases, with 16 bases lying between them. The CDR3 is 15 amino acids. CDR3 in DNA: TGTGCCAGCTCACCAGGGGCCGCAAGGGGGGACATTCAGTACTTC. As protein: CASSPGAARGDIQYF.

The chain employs TRBV29-1 and TRBJ2-1; 10 bases are a match to TRBD1. The CDR3 covers 16 residues. Germline CDR1 and CDR2: SQVTM and ANQGSEA. Trimming at V came to 5 bases and at J to 1 base, leaving 8 bases not matched to a gene. This CDR3 reads CSVPRDRGGSYNEQFF. DNA for the CDR3: TGCAGCGTTCCTCGGGACAGGGGAGGGTCCTACAATGAGCAGTTCTTC.

V gene TRBV6-2 or TRBV6-3 combines with J gene TRBJ2-5; 14 bases map to TRBD2. Losses at the gene ends were 7 bases for V and 3 bases for J; bases not matched to a gene: 10. Germline CDR1 reads MNHEY; CDR2 reads SVGEGT. The CDR3 loop spans 17 amino acids. As DNA, the CDR3 is TGTGCCAGCACCTGGACTAGCGGGAGGAACGCTGAAGAGACCCAGTACTTC. Translating it yields CASTWTSGRNAEETQYF.

V gene TRBV5-6 combines with J gene TRBJ2-1; perhaps TRBD2 as D (5 bases). CDR3 length equals 12 residues. Deletions cut 0 bases from V and 10 bases from J, with 8 bases between. CDR1 is SGHDT, CDR2 YYEEEE, per germline. In DNA, the CDR3 is TGTGCCAGCAGCTTGGCGAGCGGAGAGCAGTTCTTC. It is translated as CASSLASGEQFF.

This sequence joins TRBV28 and TRBJ1-5; a weak D match, TRBD1 (6 bases). The germline V gene has CDR1 MDHEN and CDR2 SYDVKM. The CDR3 is 14 amino acids. Trimming pared 5 bases from V and 7 bases from J, leaving 15 bases between. The chain's CDR3 is CASSPLQGRQPQHF. CDR3 DNA: TGTGCCAGCAGTCCTCTACAGGGACGGCAGCCCCAGCATTTT.

The rearrangement uses TRBV7-9 and TRBJ1-1; D may be TRBD1 (6 bases). From germline, CDR1 is SEHNR and CDR2 FQNEAQ (reference sequence). The CDR3 runs to 15 residues. V was shortened by 5 bases and J by 5 bases, with 18 bases between the two germline ends. The CDR3: CASSTGTHIGTEAFF. The CDR3 DNA sequence: TGTGCCAGCAGCACCGGGACACATATAGGGACTGAAGCTTTCTTT.

This chain joins TRBV28 and TRBJ2-6; D is ambiguous. The ends were cut back, 6 bases at V and 2 bases at J, with 14 bases in the middle. CDR1 is MDHEN and CDR2 is SYDVKM in the germline V gene. CDR3 length: 16 amino acids. Written as DNA, the CDR3 is TGTGCCAGCAGCCTACCCTCTTCCACTGGGGCCAACGTCCTGACTTTC. Protein product: CASSLPSSTGANVLTF.

The genes are TRBV24-1 and TRBJ2-1; the D gene is possibly TRBD1 (6 bases). V shed 9 bases and J shed 2 bases, with 13 bases lying between them. The CDR3 length is 14 residues. CDR1 is KGHDR and CDR2 is SFDVKD in the germline V gene. This CDR3 reads CATGDRSTYNEQFF. The CDR3 nucleotides are TGTGCCACCGGAGACAGGAGTACCTACAATGAGCAGTTCTTC.

The V gene is TRBV6-6, the J gene TRBJ2-3, with 8 bases aligning to TRBD1. Germline values: CDR1 MNHNY, CDR2 SVGAGI (reference sequence). V gave up 10 bases and J gave up 2 bases; unmatched junction bases: 2. The CDR3 consists of 12 residues. The CDR3: CATTGATDTQYF. The DNA for the CDR3 is TGTGCCACGACAGGGGCCACAGATACGCAGTATTTT.

The chain couples TRBV5-1 to TRBJ2-1; 11 bases agree with TRBD2. The junction had 11 bases not matched to a gene; V was cut back by 5 bases and J by 1 base. Germline loops: CDR1 SGHRS, CDR2 YFSETQ. This CDR3 region has 18 residues. CDR3 sequence: CASRLTSGILYSYNEQFF. The DNA of the CDR3 is TGCGCCAGCAGGCTGACTAGCGGGATATTATATTCCTACAATGAGCAGTTCTTC.

The CDR3 region is CASSAETGVHNEQFF. CDR3 DNA: TGTGCCAGCAGCGCTGAGACAGGGGTCCACAATGAGCAGTTCTTC. This chain links TRBV9 with TRBJ2-1; 8 nucleotides agree with TRBD1. The CDR3 sequence is 15 residues long. Unmatched junction bases numbered 7, after V lost 3 bases and J lost 5 bases. Germline CDR1 is SGDLS and CDR2 is YYNGEE.

The V and J genes are TRBV20-1 and TRBJ2-2; perhaps TRBD1 as D (5 bases). V dropped 5 bases and J dropped 0 bases, with 13 bases sitting between them. Germline CDR1 reads DFQATT; CDR2 reads SNEGSKA (reference sequence). This CDR3 region has 15 residues. CDR3 protein: CSAVSTVPNTGELFF. In nucleotides, the CDR3 is TGCAGTGCTGTATCGACAGTTCCGAACACCGGGGAGCTGTTTTTT.

This sequence joins TRBV6-5 and TRBJ1-1, with 11 bases identical to TRBD1. Germline-derived CDR1 and CDR2 are MNHEY and SVGAGI. This CDR3 spans 13 amino acids. V shed 5 bases, J shed 8 bases, and the junction held 4 bases outside the gene matches. The CDR3 DNA is TGTGCCAGCAGTGGCCGGGACAGGGGGGAAGCTTTCTTT. It encodes CASSGRDRGEAFF.

J is TRBJ2-5 and V is TRBV12-3 or TRBV12-4; D ambiguous. This CDR3 is built from 13 residues. Trimming pared 5 bases from V and 4 bases from J, leaving 11 bases between. CDR3 sequence: CASSPQWGETQYF. DNA of the CDR3: TGTGCCAGCAGTCCACAGTGGGGAGAGACCCAGTACTTC.

This clonotype has a handful of counts. The V and J genes are TRBV6-1 and TRBJ1-2; 7 positions match TRBD1. V was clipped by 5 bases and J by 2 bases; unmatched bases: 5. The CDR3 covers 14 residues. Germline V gene data show CDR1 as MNHNS and CDR2 as SASEGT. CDR3 nucleotide sequence: TGTGCCAGCAGTAAAGGGGGCACCAACTATGGCTACACCTTC. Protein sequence: CASSKGGTNYGYTF.

The genes are TRBV3-1 and TRBJ1-2, with D possibly being TRBD1 (5 bases). V lost 3 bases to trimming and J lost 7 bases, with 6 bases between them. From germline, CDR1 is LGHDT and CDR2 YNNKEL (reference sequence). The CDR3 loop spans 11 amino acids. CDR3 loop: CASSQRGGYTF. The CDR3, as DNA: TGTGCCAGCAGCCAGAGGGGTGGCTACACCTTC.